Listed below are T cell receptor beta chains from one sample, sequenced in a study of OX40 agonist ivuxolimab in advanced cancers. The assay was immunoSEQ multiplex PCR, and TCRdb's table has in-frame clones only and misses some. In the table there are some 43,000 clones, 85% to 95% of which are singletons. The specimen comprised CD4+ or CD8+ T cells sorted from blood, sampled in a trial of the OX40 agonist ivuxolimab. Receptors originate from an adult with an advanced solid tumor such as melanoma, head and neck, liver or kidney cancer. Both conserved end residues are part of each CDR3. A D gene is named only where the DNA matches it firmly.

j_call,v_call,d_call,cdr3_nt,cdr3_aa
TRBJ2-1,TRBV29-1,TRBD2,TGCTTGGTTTTGCTAGCGGGAAACAATGAGCAGTTCTTC,CLVLLAGNNEQFF
TRBJ1-1,TRBV5-4,NA,TGTGCCAGCACTCAGTCGAGGTGGACCATGAACACTGAAGCTTTCTTT,CASTQSRWTMNTEAFF
TRBJ2-1,TRBV27,TRBD2,TGTGCCAGCAGTTTAAGGGGACTAGCGGACAATGAGCAGTTCTTC,CASSLRGLADNEQFF
TRBJ2-2,TRBV5-1,TRBD2,TGCGCCAGCAGCTTCCGTCCACTAGCGGGTAACACCGGGGAGCTGTTTTTT,CASSFRPLAGNTGELFF
TRBJ2-7,TRBV28,TRBD1,TGTGCCAGCAGTTTCGCAGGGGGCAGTTACGAGCAGTACTTC,CASSFAGGSYEQYF
TRBJ2-7,TRBV7-2,NA,TGTGCCAGCAGCTTAACTAGTTCCTCCGAGCAGTACTTC,CASSLTSSSEQYF
TRBJ2-7,TRBV7-3,TRBD2,TGTGCCAGCAGCTTAACTAGCGGGAGTTACGAGCAGTACTTC,CASSLTSGSYEQYF
TRBJ2-7,TRBV11-2,NA,TGTGCCAGCAGCTTTGGCCAGAGCTACGAGCAGTACTTC,CASSFGQSYEQYF
TRBJ2-7,TRBV5-1,NA,TGCGCCAGCTCGATCCGGGACGGTTACGAGCAGTACTTC,CASSIRDGYEQYF
TRBJ1-1,TRBV10-3,TRBD1,TGTGCCATCAGTGAACGACAGGGGGCGAGCACTGAAGCTTTCTTT,CAISERQGASTEAFF